Shown below are 8 T cell receptor beta chains from a single sample sequenced in a study of blood T cell repertoires in COVID-19. The assay was immunoSEQ multiplex PCR, and TCRdb's table has in-frame clones only and misses some. The repertoire holds 180,000 or so clones, about 86% seen once, with roughly 11% in the top ten. Sequenced input: peripheral blood. The receptors were gathered from an older woman with COVID-19, enrolled during active disease.

The rearrangement uses TRBV19 and TRBJ2-4; 14 nucleotides agree with TRBD2. V was pared by 0 bases and J by 0 bases, with 7 bases of the junction left unmatched. Germline V gene data show CDR1 as LNHDA and CDR2 as SQIVND (reference sequence). The CDR3 is 20 amino acids. The DNA of the CDR3 is TGTGCCAGTAGTATAGAGCGACTAGCGGGAGGGCCGGGAGCCAAAAACATTCAGTACTTC. It translates to CASSIERLAGGPGAKNIQYF. The full variable domain, completed using reference TRBV19 and TRBJ2-4, is DGGITQSPKYLFRKEGQNVTLSCEQNLNHDAMYWYRQDPGQGLRLIYYSQIVNDFQKGDIAEGYSVSREKKESFPLTVTSAQKNPTAFYLCASSIERLAGGPGAKNIQYFGAGTRLSVL.

The rearrangement links TRBV3-1 (or the pseudogene TRBV3-2) to TRBJ1-2; D may be TRBD1 (6 bases). Germline-derived CDR1 and CDR2 are LGHDT and YNNKEL (reference sequence). Trimming took off 3 bases at V and 7 bases at J, with 18 bases between the two ends. The CDR3 is 15 residues long. For the CDR3, the DNA is TGTGCCAGCAGCCACCACAGGGAAAGGGGACCTGGCTACACCTTC. Amino acid sequence: CASSHHRERGPGYTF.

The chain couples TRBV5-3 to TRBJ1-2; 8 bases agree with TRBD1. TRBV5-3 is flagged as an ORF with uncertain function. V gave up 5 bases and J gave up 5 bases; unmatched junction bases: 11. The CDR3 consists of 15 residues. The CDR3 loop is CARRPGQGIRYGYTF. DNA for the CDR3: TGTGCCAGAAGGCCAGGACAGGGTATAAGGTATGGCTACACCTTC.

The chain employs TRBV19 and TRBJ2-2; 7 positions match TRBD1. Germline V gives CDR1 LNHDA, CDR2 SQIVND (reference sequence). Losses at the gene ends were 7 bases for V and 1 base for J; bases not matched to a gene: 3. There are 14 residues in the CDR3. The CDR3 nucleotides read TGTGCCAGTAACAGGGGCGAGAACACCGGGGAGCTGTTTTTT. Translation gives CASNRGENTGELFF.

The chain combines TRBV7-9 with TRBJ1-2, with 9 bases that match TRBD1. CDR3 length equals 12 residues. Germline CDR1 reads SEHNR; CDR2 reads FQNEAQ (reference sequence). V trimming: 5 bases; J trimming: 7 bases; junction bases outside the gene matches: 2. CDR3 amino acids: CASSTGGFGYTF. The CDR3 DNA is TGTGCCAGCAGCACAGGGGGCTTTGGCTACACCTTC.

The chain combines TRBV28 with TRBJ2-7; 10 bases are shared with TRBD1. CDR3 length: 16 amino acids. The trim removed 5 bases at V and 7 bases at J, leaving 14 bases unmatched. Germline lookup yields CDR1 MDHEN and CDR2 SYDVKM. This CDR3 is CASSLGGTGALGEQYF. The DNA for the CDR3 is TGTGCCAGCAGTCTCGGCGGGACAGGGGCTCTAGGGGAGCAGTACTTC.

In its sample, this clone was seen once. J is TRBJ1-1 and V is TRBV19; the match to TRBD1 covers 11 bases. In germline, CDR1 is LNHDA, CDR2 SQIVND (reference sequence). The CDR3 is 16 amino acids. With V trimmed by 4 bases and J by 0 bases, 4 bases remained unmatched. The CDR3 coding sequence is TGTGCCAGTAGTAACGGACAGGGGGCCATGAACACTGAAGCTTTCTTT. This sequence encodes CASSNGQGAMNTEAFF.

CDR3: CASSLGTSGDNEQFF. CDR3 coding DNA: TGTGCCAGCAGCTTGGGGACTAGCGGAGACAATGAGCAGTTCTTC. The chain is built from TRBV7-9 and TRBJ2-1; 11 bases align to TRBD2. Germline V lookup: CDR1 SEHNR, CDR2 FQNEAQ (reference sequence). This CDR3 contains 15 residues. The ends lost 3 bases at V and 5 bases at J; junction bases unmatched: 3.